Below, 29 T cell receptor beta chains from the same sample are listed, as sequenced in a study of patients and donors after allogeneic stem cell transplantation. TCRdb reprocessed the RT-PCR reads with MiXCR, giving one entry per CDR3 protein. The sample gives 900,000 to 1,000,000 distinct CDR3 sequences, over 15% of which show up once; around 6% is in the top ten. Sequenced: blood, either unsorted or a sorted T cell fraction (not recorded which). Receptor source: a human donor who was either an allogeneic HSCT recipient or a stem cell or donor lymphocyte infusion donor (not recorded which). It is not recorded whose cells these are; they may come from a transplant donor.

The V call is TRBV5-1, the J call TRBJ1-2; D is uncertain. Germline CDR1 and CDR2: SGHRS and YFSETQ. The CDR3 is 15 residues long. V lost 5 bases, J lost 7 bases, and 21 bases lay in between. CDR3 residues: CASSLIIEPAGGYTF. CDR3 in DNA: TGCGCCAGCAGTCTGATTATAGAACCCGCCGGTGGCTACACCTTC.

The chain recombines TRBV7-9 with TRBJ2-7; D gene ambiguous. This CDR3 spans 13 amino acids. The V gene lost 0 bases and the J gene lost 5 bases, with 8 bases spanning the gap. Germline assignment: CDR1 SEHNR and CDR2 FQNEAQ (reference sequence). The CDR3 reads CASSLANRHEQYF. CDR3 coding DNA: TGTGCCAGCAGCTTAGCGAATAGGCACGAGCAGTACTTC.

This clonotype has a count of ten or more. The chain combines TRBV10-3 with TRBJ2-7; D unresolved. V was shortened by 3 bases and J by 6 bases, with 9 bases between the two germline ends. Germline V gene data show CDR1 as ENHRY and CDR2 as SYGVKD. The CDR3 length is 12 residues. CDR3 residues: CAISDLVAEQYF. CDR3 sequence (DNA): TGTGCCATCAGTGATCTCGTCGCCGAGCAGTACTTC.

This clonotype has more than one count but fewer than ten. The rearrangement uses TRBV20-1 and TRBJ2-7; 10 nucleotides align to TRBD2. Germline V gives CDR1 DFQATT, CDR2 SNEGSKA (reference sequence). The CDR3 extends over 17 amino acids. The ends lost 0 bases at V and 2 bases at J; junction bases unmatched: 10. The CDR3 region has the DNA TGCAGTGCTAGAGATATCATAGCGGGGGGCTCCACCTACGAGCAGTACTTC. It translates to CSARDIIAGGSTYEQYF.

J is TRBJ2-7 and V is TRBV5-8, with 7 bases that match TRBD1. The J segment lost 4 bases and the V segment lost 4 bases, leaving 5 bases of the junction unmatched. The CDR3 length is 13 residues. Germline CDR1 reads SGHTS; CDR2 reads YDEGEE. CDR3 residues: CASSQGQIYEQYF. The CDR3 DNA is TGTGCCAGCAGCCAGGGACAGATTTACGAGCAGTACTTC. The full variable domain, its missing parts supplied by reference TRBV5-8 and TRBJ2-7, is EAGVTQSPTHLIKTRGQQATLRCSPISGHTSVYWYQQALGLGLQFLLWYDEGEERNRGNFPPRFSGRQFPNYSSELNVNALELEDSALYLCASSQGQIYEQYFGPGTRLTVT.

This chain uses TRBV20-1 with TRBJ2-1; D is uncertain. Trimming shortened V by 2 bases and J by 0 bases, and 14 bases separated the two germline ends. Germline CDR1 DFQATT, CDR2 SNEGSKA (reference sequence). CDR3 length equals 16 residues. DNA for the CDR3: TGCAGTGCTAGACTACCGTTAGGAAGCTCCTACAATGAGCAGTTCTTC. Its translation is CSARLPLGSSYNEQFF.

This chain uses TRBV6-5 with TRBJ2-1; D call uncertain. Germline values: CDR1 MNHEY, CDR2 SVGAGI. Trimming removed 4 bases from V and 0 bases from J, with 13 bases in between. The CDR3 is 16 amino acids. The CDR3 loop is CASSSSSGNSYNEQFF. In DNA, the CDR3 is TGTGCCAGCAGTTCATCCTCCGGCAACTCCTACAATGAGCAGTTCTTC.

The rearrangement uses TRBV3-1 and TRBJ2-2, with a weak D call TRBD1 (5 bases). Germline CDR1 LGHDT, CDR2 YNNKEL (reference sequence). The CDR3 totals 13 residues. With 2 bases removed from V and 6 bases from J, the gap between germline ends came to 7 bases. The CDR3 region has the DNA TGTGCCAGCAGCCAATTGGGGCCCGGGGAGCTGTTTTTT. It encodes CASSQLGPGELFF.

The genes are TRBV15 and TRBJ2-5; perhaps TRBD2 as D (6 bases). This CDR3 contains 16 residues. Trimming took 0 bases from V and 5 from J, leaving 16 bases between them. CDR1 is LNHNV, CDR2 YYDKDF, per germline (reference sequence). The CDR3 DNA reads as TGTGCCACCAGCAGAGATCTCCGGGGGAGAGGGGAGACCCAGTACTTC. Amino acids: CATSRDLRGRGETQYF.

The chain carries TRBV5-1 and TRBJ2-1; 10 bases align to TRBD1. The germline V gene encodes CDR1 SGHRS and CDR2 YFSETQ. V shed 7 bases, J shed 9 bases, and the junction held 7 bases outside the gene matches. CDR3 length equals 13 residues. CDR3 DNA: TGCGCCAGCTTTGGGACAGGGGCAGGTGAGCAGTTCTTC. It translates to CASFGTGAGEQFF. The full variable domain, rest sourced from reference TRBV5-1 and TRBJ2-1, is KAGVTQTPRYLIKTRGQQVTLSCSPISGHRSVSWYQQTPGQGLQFLFEYFSETQRNKGNFPGRFSGRQFSNSRSEMNVSTLELGDSALYLCASFGTGAGEQFFGPGTRLTVL.

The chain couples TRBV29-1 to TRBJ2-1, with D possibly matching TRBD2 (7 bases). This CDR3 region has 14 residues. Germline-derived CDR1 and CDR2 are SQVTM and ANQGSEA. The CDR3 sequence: CSIRGAGSYNEQFF. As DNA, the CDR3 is TGCAGTATACGGGGGGCCGGGTCCTACAATGAGCAGTTCTTC.

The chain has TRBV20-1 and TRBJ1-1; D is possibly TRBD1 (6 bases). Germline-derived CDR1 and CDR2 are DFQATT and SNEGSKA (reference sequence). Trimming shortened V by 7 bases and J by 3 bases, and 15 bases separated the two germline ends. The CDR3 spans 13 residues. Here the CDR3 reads CSVTTGGDTEAFF. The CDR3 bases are TGCAGTGTCACAACCGGGGGCGACACTGAAGCTTTCTTT.

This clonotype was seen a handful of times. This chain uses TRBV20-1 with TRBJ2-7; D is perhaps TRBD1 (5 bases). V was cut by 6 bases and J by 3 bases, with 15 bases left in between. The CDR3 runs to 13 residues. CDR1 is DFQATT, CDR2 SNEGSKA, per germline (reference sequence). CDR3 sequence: CSAQDRSYYEQYF. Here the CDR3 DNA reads TGCAGTGCCCAAGACAGATCCTACTACGAGCAGTACTTC.

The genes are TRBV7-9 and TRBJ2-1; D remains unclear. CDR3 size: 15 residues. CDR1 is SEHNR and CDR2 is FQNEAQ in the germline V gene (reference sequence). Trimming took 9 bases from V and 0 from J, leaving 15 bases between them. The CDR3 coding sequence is TGTGCCAGTCAAAGGCCCGCCAGCTCCTACAATGAGCAGTTCTTC. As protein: CASQRPASSYNEQFF.

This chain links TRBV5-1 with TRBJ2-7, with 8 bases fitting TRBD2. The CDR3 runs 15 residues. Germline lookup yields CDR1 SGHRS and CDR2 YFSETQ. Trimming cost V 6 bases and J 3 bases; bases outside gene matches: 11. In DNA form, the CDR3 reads TGCGCCAGCACCCGAGGGAGCGGGAGTATCTACGAGCAGTACTTC. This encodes CASTRGSGSIYEQYF.

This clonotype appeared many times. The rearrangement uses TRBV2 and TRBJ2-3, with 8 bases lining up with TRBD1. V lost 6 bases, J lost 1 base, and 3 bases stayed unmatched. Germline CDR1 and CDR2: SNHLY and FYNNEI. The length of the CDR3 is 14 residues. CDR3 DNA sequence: TGTGCCAGCAGGGGGACAGGCCGCACAGATACGCAGTATTTT. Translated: CASRGTGRTDTQYF.

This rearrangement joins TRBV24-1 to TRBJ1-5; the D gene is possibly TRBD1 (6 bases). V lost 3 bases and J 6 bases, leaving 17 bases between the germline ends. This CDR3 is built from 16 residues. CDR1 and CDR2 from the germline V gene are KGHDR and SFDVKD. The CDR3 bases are TGTGCCACCAGTGATCCTACAGAGGGACATAGTCAGCCCCAGCATTTT. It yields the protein CATSDPTEGHSQPQHF.

The CDR3 DNA is TGCGCCAGCAGCGTCCGGGACAGGGGTCGGGCTGAAGCTTTCTTT. It is translated as CASSVRDRGRAEAFF. The chain uses TRBV5-1 and TRBJ1-1; 10 bases agree with TRBD1. V trimming: 4 bases; J trimming: 6 bases; junction bases outside the gene matches: 9. The V gene's germline CDR1 is SGHRS and CDR2 YFSETQ. CDR3 length equals 15 residues.

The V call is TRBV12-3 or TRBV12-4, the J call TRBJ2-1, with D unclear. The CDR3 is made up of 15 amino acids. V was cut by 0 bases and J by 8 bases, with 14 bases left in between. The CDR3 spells CASSLALDPDHEQFF. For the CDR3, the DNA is TGTGCCAGCAGTTTAGCCCTTGACCCCGACCATGAGCAGTTCTTC.

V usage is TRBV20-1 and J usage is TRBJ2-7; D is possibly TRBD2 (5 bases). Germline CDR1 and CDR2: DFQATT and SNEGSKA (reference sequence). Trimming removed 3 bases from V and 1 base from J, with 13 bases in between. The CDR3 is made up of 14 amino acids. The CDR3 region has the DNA TGCAGTGCTAGTTACTGGGGAGCGTCCTACGAGCAGTACTTC. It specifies CSASYWGASYEQYF.

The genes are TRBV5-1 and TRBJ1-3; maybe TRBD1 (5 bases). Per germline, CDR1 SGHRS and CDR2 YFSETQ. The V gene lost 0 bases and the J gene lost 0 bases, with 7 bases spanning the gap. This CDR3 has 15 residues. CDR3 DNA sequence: TGCGCCAGCAGCTTGGGACAGCTCTCTGGAAACACCATATATTTT. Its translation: CASSLGQLSGNTIYF.

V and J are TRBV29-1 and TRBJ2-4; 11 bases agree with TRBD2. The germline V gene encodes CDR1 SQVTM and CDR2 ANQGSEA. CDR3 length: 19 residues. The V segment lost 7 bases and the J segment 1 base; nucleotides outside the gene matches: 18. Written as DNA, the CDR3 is TGCAGCGCCACTAGCGGGAGAGGAGCCGCAAATAGGGCCAAAAACATTCAGTACTTC. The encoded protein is CSATSGRGAANRAKNIQYF.

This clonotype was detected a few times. As DNA, the CDR3 is TGTGCCAGCAGCACCACTCCCCTGGAGCAGTTCTTC. Translation gives CASSTTPLEQFF. The gene calls are TRBV5-5 and TRBJ2-1; no clear D. Germline-derived CDR1 and CDR2 are SGHKS and YYEKEE (reference sequence). V lost 4 bases and J lost 10, with 12 bases in between. The CDR3 runs to 12 residues.

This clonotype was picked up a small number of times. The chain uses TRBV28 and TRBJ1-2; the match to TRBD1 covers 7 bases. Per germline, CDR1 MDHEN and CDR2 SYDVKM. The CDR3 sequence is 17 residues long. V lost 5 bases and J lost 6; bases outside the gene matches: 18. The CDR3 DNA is TGTGCCAGCAGTCCCCCGGGACAGTCGTGGCTGAAAAATGGCTACACCTTC. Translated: CASSPPGQSWLKNGYTF.

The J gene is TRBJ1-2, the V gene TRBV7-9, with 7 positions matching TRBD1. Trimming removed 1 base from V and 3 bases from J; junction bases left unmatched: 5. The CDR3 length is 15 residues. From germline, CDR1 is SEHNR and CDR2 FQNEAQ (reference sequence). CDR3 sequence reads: CASSLGDSLHYGYTF. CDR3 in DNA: TGTGCCAGCAGCTTAGGGGACAGCCTACACTATGGCTACACCTTC.

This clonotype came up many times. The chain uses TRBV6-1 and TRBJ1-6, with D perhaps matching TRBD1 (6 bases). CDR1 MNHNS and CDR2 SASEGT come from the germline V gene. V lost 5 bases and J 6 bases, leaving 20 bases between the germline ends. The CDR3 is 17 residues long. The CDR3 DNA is TGTGCCAGCAGTATGGATCCGACAGGCGGATTTAATTCACCCCTCCACTTT. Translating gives CASSMDPTGGFNSPLHF.

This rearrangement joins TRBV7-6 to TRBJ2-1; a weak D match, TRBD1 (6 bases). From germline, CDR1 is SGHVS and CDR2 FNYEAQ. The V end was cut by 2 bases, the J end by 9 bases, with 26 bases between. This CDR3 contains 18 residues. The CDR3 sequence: CASSLYSRRLQGDSEQFF. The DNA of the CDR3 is TGTGCCAGCAGCTTATATTCGCGGCGACTACAGGGCGACAGTGAGCAGTTCTTC.

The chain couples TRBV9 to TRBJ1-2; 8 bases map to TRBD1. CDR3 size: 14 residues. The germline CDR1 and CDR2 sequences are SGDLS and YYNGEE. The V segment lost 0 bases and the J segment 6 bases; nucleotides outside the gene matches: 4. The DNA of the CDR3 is TGTGCCAGCAGCGTAGACAGGGGGTGGAATGGCTACACCTTC. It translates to CASSVDRGWNGYTF.

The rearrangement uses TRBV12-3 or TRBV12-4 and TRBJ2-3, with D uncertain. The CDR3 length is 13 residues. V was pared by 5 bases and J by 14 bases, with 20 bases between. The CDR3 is CASSIDRAMERYF. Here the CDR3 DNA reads TGTGCCAGCAGTATTGATAGGGCCATGGAAAGGTATTTT.